Listed below are T cell receptor beta chains from one sample, sequenced in a study of T cells after yellow fever vaccination. TCRdb re-called the 5' RACE reads with MiXCR, one entry per CDR3 protein. There are 200,000 to 300,000 distinct CDR3 sequences in the sample; 13% occur only once, and around 0.49% lies in the top ten. The specimen was CD4+ T cells sorted from PBMCs, collected 45 days after the yellow fever booster vaccination. Source of these receptors: a man younger than 40 who received the YFV17D yellow fever vaccine. Each CDR3 is given with its conserved first and last residue. Each record gives: V gene, D gene, clone size, J gene, CDR3 protein, CDR3 DNA. The D gene is left open where the match is weak. Where a row states a size, it is once, few, many or the class of an expanded clone; other rows omit it.

TRBV20-1	.	many	TRBJ2-3	CSADSRGGTDTQYF	TGCAGTGCTGACAGCCGGGGCGGCACAGATACGCAGTATTTT
TRBV30	.	many	TRBJ2-3	CAWAGGTDTQYF	TGTGCCTGGGCCGGTGGAACAGATACGCAGTATTTT
TRBV5-1	.	.	TRBJ1-6	CASSPTEGWNSPLHF	TGCGCCAGCAGCCCTACGGAGGGATGGAATTCACCCCTCCACTTT
TRBV7-9	TRBD2	.	TRBJ2-1	CASSLATGGNEQFF	TGTGCCAGCAGCTTAGCCACGGGGGGCAATGAGCAGTTCTTC
TRBV6-5	TRBD2	.	TRBJ2-3	CASSYGAGGTDTQYF	TGTGCCAGCAGTTACGGAGCGGGAGGGACAGATACGCAGTATTTT
TRBV7-2	TRBD2	few	TRBJ2-2	CASSLTLADTGELFF	TGTGCCAGCAGCTTAACTCTAGCGGACACCGGGGAGCTGTTTTTT
TRBV20-1	TRBD2	.	TRBJ2-1	CSARGVAGAGLYNEQFF	TGCAGTGCTAGAGGGGTAGCGGGAGCGGGGCTGTACAATGAGCAGTTCTTC
TRBV5-5	.	few	TRBJ1-2	CASSLSGNYGYTF	TGTGCCAGCAGCTTGTCGGGGAACTATGGCTACACCTTC
TRBV20-1	.	.	TRBJ1-5	CSAQRGSLASNQPQHF	TGCAGTGCCCAGAGGGGCAGCCTGGCGAGCAATCAGCCCCAGCATTTT
TRBV18	.	few	TRBJ1-3	CASSGGTPNGNTIYF	TGTGCCAGCTCAGGAGGGACACCGAATGGAAACACCATATATTTT
TRBV12-3/TRBV12-4	TRBD1	.	TRBJ2-5	CASSFIGTGQETQYF	TGTGCCAGCAGTTTCATCGGGACAGGTCAAGAGACCCAGTACTTC
TRBV12-3/TRBV12-4	TRBD2	few	TRBJ2-7	CASSLKALAGEGGYEQYF	TGTGCCAGCAGTCTGAAGGCCCTAGCGGGAGAAGGGGGTTACGAGCAGTACTTC
TRBV20-1	.	few	TRBJ1-2	CSALGEGANYGYTF	TGCAGTGCCCTGGGGGAGGGGGCTAACTATGGCTACACCTTC
TRBV12-3/TRBV12-4	.	.	TRBJ2-2	CASSPSTLTTTGELFF	TGTGCCAGCAGTCCGTCGACTCTCACGACAACCGGGGAGCTGTTTTTT
TRBV7-3	.	few	TRBJ1-6	CASSLMGRAESPLHF	TGTGCCAGCAGCTTAATGGGTCGGGCTGAATCACCCCTCCACTTT
TRBV7-8	TRBD1	few	TRBJ1-4	CASSSDRVRTEKLFF	TGTGCCAGCAGCTCCGACAGGGTCAGGACTGAAAAACTGTTTTTT
TRBV7-9	TRBD2	few	TRBJ2-7	CASSSTRGTSSYEQYF	TGTGCCAGCAGCTCAACAAGGGGGACTAGCTCCTACGAGCAGTACTTC
TRBV20-1	TRBD2	few	TRBJ2-5	CSARGFPGLVSETQYF	TGCAGTGCTAGAGGGTTCCCCGGACTAGTCTCAGAGACCCAGTACTTC
TRBV5-4	.	.	TRBJ2-1	CASNPRGHAQGTEQFF	TGTGCCAGCAATCCACGAGGGCATGCCCAGGGTACTGAGCAGTTCTTC
TRBV10-3	TRBD2	few	TRBJ2-1	CAVTQAGGVNEQFF	TGTGCCGTGACACAAGCGGGAGGTGTTAATGAGCAGTTCTTC
TRBV14	.	once	TRBJ1-3	CASSQDYRASGNTIYF	TGTGCCAGCAGCCAAGACTACAGGGCTTCTGGAAACACCATATATTTT
TRBV5-1	.	.	TRBJ2-1	CASSFSGTPLHEQFF	TGCGCCAGCAGCTTTAGCGGAACTCCCCTCCATGAGCAGTTCTTC
TRBV24-1	TRBD2	.	TRBJ2-2	CATSDTVAGTTGELFF	TGTGCCACCAGTGATACCGTAGCGGGAACTACCGGGGAGCTGTTTTTT
TRBV7-2	TRBD2	.	TRBJ2-2	CASSSLAGSGELFF	TGTGCCAGCAGCTCTCTAGCGGGATCCGGGGAGCTGTTTTTT
TRBV6-5	TRBD1	.	TRBJ2-2	CASSYWDRPSPNTGELFF	TGTGCCAGCAGTTATTGGGACAGACCATCGCCTAACACCGGGGAGCTGTTTTTT
TRBV7-9	TRBD2	.	TRBJ2-3	CASSFGLDASTDTQYF	TGTGCCAGCAGCTTCGGACTAGATGCTAGCACAGATACGCAGTATTTT
TRBV29-1	.	many	TRBJ2-1	CSVSGKSYNEQFF	TGCAGTGTTAGCGGAAAGTCCTACAATGAGCAGTTCTTC
TRBV28	.	.	TRBJ2-7	CASGGAPYEQYF	TGTGCCAGCGGAGGTGCCCCCTACGAGCAGTACTTC
TRBV6-1	.	few	TRBJ2-7	CASRGGGQVPYEQYF	TGTGCCAGCAGGGGGGGAGGACAGGTTCCCTACGAGCAGTACTTC
TRBV6-5	.	.	TRBJ2-5	CASSYGQAVRTQYF	TGTGCCAGCAGTTACGGGCAGGCCGTCAGGACCCAGTACTTC
TRBV4-3	.	few	TRBJ2-1	CASSQNSLNEQFF	TGCGCCAGCAGCCAAAACTCGCTGAATGAGCAGTTCTTC
TRBV6-1	.	many	TRBJ2-7	CASVNYEQYF	TGTGCCAGCGTCAACTACGAGCAGTACTTC
TRBV12-5	TRBD2	few	TRBJ2-3	CASGLGLAGGSDTQYF	TGTGCTAGTGGTTTGGGGCTAGCGGGAGGCTCAGATACGCAGTATTTT
TRBV19	TRBD1	.	TRBJ1-1	CATSTGTGEAFF	TGTGCCACCTCGACCGGGACAGGTGAAGCTTTCTTT
TRBV7-3	.	.	TRBJ2-7	CASSLGGPDGEQYF	TGTGCCAGCAGCTTAGGGGGGCCCGATGGCGAGCAGTACTTC
TRBV5-1	.	few	TRBJ2-6	CASSLGVLGPFLSGANVLTF	TGCGCCAGCAGCTTGGGCGTCTTAGGACCTTTTTTATCTGGGGCCAACGTCCTGACTTTC
TRBV5-1	TRBD1	few	TRBJ2-1	CASSGGQTSNEQFF	TGCGCCAGCTCTGGGGGACAGACATCCAATGAGCAGTTCTTC
TRBV7-9	.	few	TRBJ2-5	CASSPGVTQYF	TGTGCCAGCAGCCCGGGGGTGACCCAGTACTTC
TRBV7-9	.	few	TRBJ2-3	CASSLWGTLDTQYF	TGTGCCAGCAGCTTATGGGGCACTCTGGATACGCAGTATTTT
TRBV7-2	.	.	TRBJ2-3	CASSLGISTDTQYF	TGTGCCAGCAGCTTAGGAATTTCCACAGATACGCAGTATTTT
TRBV5-5	.	few	TRBJ1-6	CASSLGDSSYNSPLHF	TGTGCCAGCAGCTTGGGAGACAGCTCCTATAATTCACCCCTCCACTTT
TRBV7-2	TRBD1	.	TRBJ1-1	CASGTGGYTEAFF	TGTGCCAGCGGGACAGGGGGTTACACTGAAGCTTTCTTT
TRBV6-2/TRBV6-3	.	many	TRBJ2-1	CASSPDTYNEQFF	TGTGCCAGCAGTCCGGACACCTACAATGAGCAGTTCTTC
TRBV3-1	TRBD2	few	TRBJ2-3	CASGIAGTSTDTQYF	TGTGCCAGCGGGATAGCGGGAACTAGCACAGATACGCAGTATTTT